This T cell receptor beta chain emerged from a study of T cells in women clearing cervical HPV infection. About the study: Cases were women with histologically confirmed HPV16-related CIN3 or worse, including a couple of invasive cancers. Controls gave blood once infection was undetectable; cases at lesion identification. HLA type stays a possible confounder, typing being limited. Study outcomes and limitations: TRBV6-7 relative abundance averaged around 0.11% in cases and 0.15% to 0.2% in controls.

The method was immunoSEQ multiplex PCR; TCRdb's version includes in-frame clones alone and lacks a portion of them. The sample includes around 38,000 clones. CDR3 length: 16 amino acids. The germline V gene encodes CDR1 ENHRY and CDR2 SYGVKD. V was cut by 4 bases and J by 5 bases, with 18 bases left in between. Remarks on this clone: Its antigen is not identified. The read terminates 3 residues ahead of where the CDR3 ends, so the germline J gene completes it.

The sequence derives from a woman aged 18 to 75 with a cervical HPV16 infection that either progressed to CIN3+ or cleared (not recorded which). Material: blood buffy coat. The chain combines TRBV10-3 with TRBJ2-1; a possible D gene is TRBD1 (6 bases). The CDR3 bases that were read are TGTGCCATCAGTGGGTCAGGGACAAGGGGCGACAATGAG. Translated: CAISGSGTRGDNE. The full CDR3 protein reads CAISGSGTRGDNEQFF.